These 7 T cell receptor beta chains came from one sample sequenced in a study of shared clonotypes between healthy human individuals. The repertoire was sequenced with immunoSEQ multiplex PCR; TCRdb's copy has only in-frame clones and lacks some. Altogether about 610,000 clones are present, roughly 96% being singletons, with the ten largest covering 0.11%. In the naive CD8 group, cells lacked CD45RO and were positively selected for CCR7, so terminally differentiated effector memory CD45RA+ cells were left out. The sequencing input was naive CD8+ T cells sorted from blood. The receptor source for this set is a woman in her twenties or thirties in good health.

The chain joins TRBV4-1 to TRBJ2-7, with 10 positions matching TRBD1. Unmatched junction bases numbered 7, after V lost 3 bases and J lost 5 bases. CDR1 and CDR2 from the germline V gene are MGHRA and YSYEKL. CDR3 size: 15 residues. The CDR3 region is CASSQGRDRGNEQYF. The CDR3 DNA sequence: TGCGCCAGCAGCCAGGGCCGGGACAGGGGCAACGAGCAGTACTTC.

CDR3 residues: CASSMVAGEQFF. Written as DNA, the CDR3 is TGTGCCAGTAGTATGGTAGCAGGTGAGCAGTTCTTC. The rearrangement joins TRBV19 to TRBJ2-1; no clear D gene. In germline, CDR1 is LNHDA, CDR2 SQIVND (reference sequence). The length of the CDR3 is 12 residues. The V and J ends lost 3 bases and 9 bases respectively, with 9 bases between them.

The V and J genes are TRBV28 and TRBJ1-6; possibly TRBD1 for D (6 bases). Per germline, CDR1 MDHEN and CDR2 SYDVKM. The CDR3 has 16 residues. Trimming took 10 bases from V and 0 from J, leaving 16 bases between them. The CDR3: CATEQGTSSYNSPLHF. CDR3 DNA: TGTGCCACCGAACAGGGAACAAGCTCCTATAATTCACCCCTCCACTTT.

V gene TRBV7-9 combines with J gene TRBJ2-1, with D maybe TRBD2 (6 bases). CDR1 and CDR2 (germline): SEHNR, FQNEAQ (reference sequence). Trimming stripped 1 base from V and 0 bases from J, with 10 bases between. The CDR3 totals 16 residues. DNA of the CDR3: TGTGCCAGCAGCTTAGGGTACGGGAGCTCCTACAATGAGCAGTTCTTC. It codes for CASSLGYGSSYNEQFF.

This sequence joins TRBV7-9 and TRBJ1-4, with D perhaps TRBD1 (6 bases). Looked up from germline, CDR1 is SEHNR and CDR2 is FQNEAQ (reference sequence). Trimming pared 5 bases from V and 4 bases from J, leaving 8 bases between. The CDR3 spans 13 residues. CDR3 protein: CASSRGVNEKLFF. The CDR3 DNA reads as TGTGCCAGCAGCAGGGGGGTTAATGAAAAACTGTTTTTT.

About this clone itself: This sample includes further DNA sequences coding for the same CDR3. J is TRBJ2-7 and V is TRBV9, with D hard to call. The ends were cut back, 3 bases at V and 2 bases at J, with 12 bases in the middle. The CDR3 covers 14 residues. CDR1 SGDLS and CDR2 YYNGEE come from the germline V gene. CDR3 in DNA: TGTGCCAGCAGCGCTGGGGTAGGAGCCTACGAGCAGTACTTC. It translates to CASSAGVGAYEQYF.

This sequence joins TRBV19 and TRBJ1-2; D is perhaps TRBD1 (5 bases). Germline V gene sequence: CDR1 LNHDA, CDR2 SQIVND (reference sequence). The length of the CDR3 is 14 residues. V dropped 6 bases and J dropped 3 bases, with 14 bases sitting between them. The DNA for the CDR3 is TGTGCCAGTAGCCCGGGGACTCCGTACTATGGCTACACCTTC. Its protein product is CASSPGTPYYGYTF.